Sequencing of this TCR beta chain was carried out in a study of blood T cell repertoires in COVID-19. Whole-study context: Samples taken during acute and convalescent COVID-19 were collected in the United States, Italy and Spain.

Germline V gene sequence: CDR1 LGHDT, CDR2 YNNKEL (reference sequence). Trimming cost V 3 bases and J 5 bases, with 17 bases left between them. The CDR3 runs to 15 residues. The sample holds one count of this clone. As handled by the study authors: Reference gene primer amplification yielded estimated nucleated cell counts. Measured with immunoSEQ multiplex PCR; TCRdb has only the in-frame clones, and not every one. D and trimming were read from the DNA, whereas the V and J calls and clone size are those reported in that table. This table has 85,000 to 110,000 clones, approximately 88% appearing once.

This TCR was recovered from a woman aged 55-70 years with acute or convalescent COVID-19. V gene TRBV3-1 (or the pseudogene TRBV3-2) combines with J gene TRBJ2-7; D is perhaps TRBD1 (5 bases). The sequencing input was peripheral blood. The CDR3 loop is CASSQMAGSGHEQYF. The CDR3 region has the DNA TGTGCCAGCAGCCAGATGGCAGGGTCGGGCCACGAGCAGTACTTC.